The following is a TCR beta chain sequence with its context. In this sample, this clonotype turned up many times. Its antigen is still unknown. No base quality values were provided; no much bigger clone lies one nucleotide off. The CDR3 sequence holds 14 residues, the cysteine and phenylalanine included. Only the CDR3 portion is preserved as DNA: 42 bases, with reading frame beginning at the first base. The V end loses 1 base and the J end loses 3 bases, and a stretch of 6 bases separates them. CDR1 SGHAT and CDR2 FQNNGV were looked up in the germline V gene. Library preparation used RACE. The run used a NextSeq 500. Library preparation attached unique molecular identifiers to individual cDNA molecules for quantitative, reproducible TCR counting. Each blood RNA sample was used to sequence both TCR alpha and TCR beta chains. In the authors' own workflow: A median of roughly 99,000 TCRs per sample was observed, with a range of about 23,224 to 750,000. The Decombinator software suite was used to annotate V, J and CDR3 in the TCR reads. For the PS versus PT1 abundance plots, all samples were subsampled to the same number of TCRs (28,000). TCRs were defined as expanded if absent before sensitization and observed at least eight times at the 2-week time point. TCRdb itself trimmed the public reads at Q25 with fastp, ran MiXCR and retained productive beta chains. Entries are consolidated by CDR3 protein sequence, retaining the most common genes and DNA. The V and J calls and clone size come from TCRdb's table, not from the authors' own analysis. The sample profile shows around 99,000 distinct CDR3 sequences; roughly a tenth of them were found once. Approximately 3% of the sample is taken by the ten largest.

What this sample's time point label stands for: patch test 2, 6 weeks after DPC sensitization. The label giving this sample's treatment or condition can be read as: therapeutic diphenylcyclopropenone sensitization with weekly scalp DPC. At each patch-test visit, blood was drawn before the patch test was applied. Patients were considered eligible if aged 18 to 70, diagnosed with alopecia and deemed suitable for DPC therapy, and patients were excluded if pregnant. Total RNA was extracted from unfractionated whole blood collected in Tempus Blood RNA tubes. The data belong to a study of human T cells and chemical hapten exposure (dated by TCRdb to 2020 to 2022). With regard to the full study: For sensitization, 2% DPC in acetone was applied to a roughly 2 cm by roughly 2 cm area of upper inner arm skin. Patients additionally received weekly therapeutic DPC doses to the scalp throughout the roughly 24-week study period. Patch testing was performed on the upper back with Finn chambers containing 0.01% DPC, and the patch tests were scored after 6 days according to International Contact Dermatitis Research Group standards. Alopecia areata with under or over 50% scalp involvement, alopecia totalis and alopecia universalis were represented in the patient cohort, which was mostly female. Libraries were pooled for sequencing, and per-sample TCR yields varied mainly because of small differences in library volumes within the pool. The study tracked peripheral blood TCR repertoire changes in vivo during primary and secondary sensitization to the hapten diphenylcyclopropenone (DPC) in alopecia patients. Patient blood was sampled pre-sensitization (week 0) and at 2, 6 and about 24 weeks after DPC sensitization. Blood for TCR sequencing was provided by twenty-nine alopecia patients at one to four time points (pre-sensitization, 2, 6 and 24 weeks).

General conclusions and limits of the study: Expanded TCRs formed significantly more large CDR3 similarity clusters than pre-sensitization or healthy control sets, consistent with antigen-driven responses. After repeated subsampling, the strength of the expansion versus patch-test correlation and the threshold at which it became significant changed. A positive correlation was found between the number of PT1 expanded TCRs and patch test score, with significance reached at thresholds 8, 16 and 32 but not 4. No change with DPC sensitization was found in the number of TCRs above 1 in 1000 frequency, and no evidence of global repertoire structure alterations was found. Alopecia, a presumed autoimmune disease, was present in all patients, so the immune response of the patients might differ from that of healthy individuals.

The clonotype originates from a woman between 35 and 50 years old with alopecia areata. Some clones in this sample may be carry-over from other donors' samples. The sequencing here drew on whole blood, taken in connection with sensitization to the hapten diphenylcyclopropenone (DPC). The sequence is built from TRBV11-2 and TRBJ2-2; the D match is possibly TRBD1 or TRBD2, with 5 bases aligned in each. The encoded CDR3 is CASSLGGYTGELFF. DNA sequence: TGTGCCAGCAGCTTAGGGGGGTACACCGGGGAGCTGTTTTTT.